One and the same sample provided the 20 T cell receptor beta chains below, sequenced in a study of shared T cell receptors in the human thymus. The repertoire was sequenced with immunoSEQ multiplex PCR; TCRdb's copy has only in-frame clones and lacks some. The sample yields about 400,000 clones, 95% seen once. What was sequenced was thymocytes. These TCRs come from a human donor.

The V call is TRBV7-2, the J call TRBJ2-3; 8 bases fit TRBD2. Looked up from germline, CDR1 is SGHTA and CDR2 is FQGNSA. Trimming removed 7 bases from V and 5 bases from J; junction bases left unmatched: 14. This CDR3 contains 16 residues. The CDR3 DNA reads TGTGCCAGCATCGGGAGGCGGGAGGCCCGTGGAGATACGCAGTATTTT. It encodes CASIGRREARGDTQYF.

The CDR3 DNA sequence: TGCGCCAGCAGCCACCGGGAAGCGGGAGAGGACACCGGGGAGCTGTTTTTT. Residues: CASSHREAGEDTGELFF. V and J are TRBV4-1 and TRBJ2-2, with 8 bases fitting TRBD2. The junction had 9 bases not matched to a gene; V was cut back by 3 bases and J by 3 bases. There are 17 residues in the CDR3. Germline V gives CDR1 MGHRA, CDR2 YSYEKL.

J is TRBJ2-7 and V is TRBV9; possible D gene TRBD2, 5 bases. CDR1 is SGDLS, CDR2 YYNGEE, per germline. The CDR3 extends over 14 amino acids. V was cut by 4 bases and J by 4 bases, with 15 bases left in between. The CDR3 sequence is CASSLEGTTYEQYF. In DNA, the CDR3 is TGTGCCAGCAGCTTAGAGGGAACCACTTACGAGCAGTACTTC.

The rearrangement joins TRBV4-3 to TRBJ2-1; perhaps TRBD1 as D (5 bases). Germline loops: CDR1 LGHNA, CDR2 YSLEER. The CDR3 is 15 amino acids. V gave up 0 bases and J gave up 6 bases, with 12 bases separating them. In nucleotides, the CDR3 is TGCGCCAGCAGCCAAGACTTGCTAGGGGTCAATGAGCAGTTCTTC. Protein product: CASSQDLLGVNEQFF.

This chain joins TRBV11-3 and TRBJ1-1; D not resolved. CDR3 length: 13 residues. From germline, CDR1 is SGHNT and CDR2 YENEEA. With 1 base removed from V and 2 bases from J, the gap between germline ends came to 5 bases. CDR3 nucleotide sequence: TGTGCCAGCAGCTTAGCTTCAAACACTGAAGCTTTCTTT. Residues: CASSLASNTEAFF.

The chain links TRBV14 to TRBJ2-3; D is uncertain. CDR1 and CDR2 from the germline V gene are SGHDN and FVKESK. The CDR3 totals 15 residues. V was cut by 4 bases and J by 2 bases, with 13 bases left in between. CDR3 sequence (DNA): TGTGCCAGCAGCCGCCTCGTCCCAATCACAGATACGCAGTATTTT. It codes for CASSRLVPITDTQYF.

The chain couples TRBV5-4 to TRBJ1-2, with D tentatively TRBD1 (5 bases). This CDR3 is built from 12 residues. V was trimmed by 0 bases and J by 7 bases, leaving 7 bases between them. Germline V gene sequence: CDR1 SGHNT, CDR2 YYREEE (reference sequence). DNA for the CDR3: TGTGCCAGCAGCTTGGGGGGCTTTGGCTACACCTTC. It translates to CASSLGGFGYTF.

The CDR3 protein is CASSPEGTYSYGYTF. The CDR3, as DNA: TGTGCCAGCAGCCCCGAGGGGACCTACTCCTATGGCTACACCTTC. The chain is built from TRBV7-6 and TRBJ1-2; tentatively, D is TRBD1 (5 bases). Germline V gene lookup returns CDR1 SGHVS and CDR2 FNYEAQ. V was pared by 5 bases and J by 4 bases, with 17 bases between. The CDR3 extends over 15 amino acids.

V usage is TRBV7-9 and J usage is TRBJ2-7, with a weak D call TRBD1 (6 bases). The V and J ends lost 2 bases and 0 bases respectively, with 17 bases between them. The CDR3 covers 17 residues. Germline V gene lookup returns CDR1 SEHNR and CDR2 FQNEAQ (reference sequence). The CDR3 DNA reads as TGTGCCAGCAGCTTAAATGCCCGGACAGCCCTCTCCTACGAGCAGTACTTC. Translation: CASSLNARTALSYEQYF. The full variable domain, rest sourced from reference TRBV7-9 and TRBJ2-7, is DTGVSQNPRHKITKRGQNVTFRCDPISEHNRLYWYRQTLGQGPEFLTYFQNEAQLEKSRLLSDRFSAERPKGSFSTLEIQRTEQGDSAMYLCASSLNARTALSYEQYFGPGTRLTVT.

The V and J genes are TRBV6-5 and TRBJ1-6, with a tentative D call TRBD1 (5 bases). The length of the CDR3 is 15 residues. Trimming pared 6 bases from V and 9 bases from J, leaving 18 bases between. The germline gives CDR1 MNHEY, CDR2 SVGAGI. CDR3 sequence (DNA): TGTGCCAGCAGCCGATTAGTACAGGATGGTTCACCCCTCCACTTT. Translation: CASSRLVQDGSPLHF.

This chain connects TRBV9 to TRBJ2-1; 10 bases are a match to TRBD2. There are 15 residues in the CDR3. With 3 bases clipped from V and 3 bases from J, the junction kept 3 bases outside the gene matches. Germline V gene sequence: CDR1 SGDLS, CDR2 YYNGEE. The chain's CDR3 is CASSGASGSYNEQFF. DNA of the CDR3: TGTGCCAGCAGCGGAGCTAGCGGGAGCTACAATGAGCAGTTCTTC.

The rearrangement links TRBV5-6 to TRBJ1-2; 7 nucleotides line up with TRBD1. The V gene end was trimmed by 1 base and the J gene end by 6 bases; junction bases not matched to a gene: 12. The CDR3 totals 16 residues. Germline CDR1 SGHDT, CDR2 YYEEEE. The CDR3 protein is CASSLPGTARKDGYTF. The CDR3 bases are TGTGCCAGCAGCTTGCCAGGGACAGCTCGGAAGGATGGCTACACCTTC.

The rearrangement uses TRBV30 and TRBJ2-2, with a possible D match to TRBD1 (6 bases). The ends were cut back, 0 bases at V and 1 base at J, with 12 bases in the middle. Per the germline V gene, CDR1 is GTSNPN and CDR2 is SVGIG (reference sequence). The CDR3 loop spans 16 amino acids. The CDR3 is CAWSVQGQRNTGELFF. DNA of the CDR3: TGTGCCTGGAGTGTACAAGGACAGAGGAACACCGGGGAGCTGTTTTTT.

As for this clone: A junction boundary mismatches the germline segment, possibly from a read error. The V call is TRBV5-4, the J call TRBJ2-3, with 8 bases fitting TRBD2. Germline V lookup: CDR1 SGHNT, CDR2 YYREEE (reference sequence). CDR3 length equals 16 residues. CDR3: CASSLRGGHSTGTQYF. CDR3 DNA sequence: TGTGCCAGCAGCTTGCGGGGGGGGCATTCGACAGGTACGCAGTATTTT. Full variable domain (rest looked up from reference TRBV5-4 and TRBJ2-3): ETGVTQSPTHLIKTRGQQVTLRCSSQSGHNTVSWYQQALGQGPQFIFQYYREEENGRGNFPPRFSGLQFPNYSSELNVNALELDDSALYLCASSLRGGHSTGTQYFGPGTRLTVL.

The CDR3: CATSPGGRTGELFF. The CDR3 nucleotides read TGTGCCACCAGCCCGGGGGGGAGGACCGGGGAGCTGTTTTTT. V is TRBV15 and J is TRBJ2-2; 8 bases are shared with TRBD2. The germline V gene encodes CDR1 LNHNV and CDR2 YYDKDF (reference sequence). V trimming: 5 bases; J trimming: 5 bases; junction bases outside the gene matches: 4. The CDR3 is 14 amino acids. The whole variable domain, filled in from reference TRBV15 and TRBJ2-2, reads DAMVIQNPRYQVTQFGKPVTLSCSQTLNHNVMYWYQQKSSQAPKLLFHYYDKDFNNEADTPDNFQSRRPNTSFCFLDIRSPGLGDTAMYLCATSPGGRTGELFFGEGSRLTVL.

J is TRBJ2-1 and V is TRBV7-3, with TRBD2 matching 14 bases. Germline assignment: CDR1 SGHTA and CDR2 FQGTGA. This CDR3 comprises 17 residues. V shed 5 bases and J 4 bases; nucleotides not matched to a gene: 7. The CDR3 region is CASSPTSGRAEYNEQFF. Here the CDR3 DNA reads TGTGCCAGCAGCCCGACTAGCGGGAGGGCCGAATACAATGAGCAGTTCTTC.

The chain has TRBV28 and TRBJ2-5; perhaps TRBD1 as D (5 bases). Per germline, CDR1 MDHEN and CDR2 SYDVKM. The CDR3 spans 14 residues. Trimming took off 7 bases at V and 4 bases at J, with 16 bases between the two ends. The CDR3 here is CASTHPGLGETQYF. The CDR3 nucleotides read TGTGCCAGCACCCACCCAGGGCTGGGAGAGACCCAGTACTTC.

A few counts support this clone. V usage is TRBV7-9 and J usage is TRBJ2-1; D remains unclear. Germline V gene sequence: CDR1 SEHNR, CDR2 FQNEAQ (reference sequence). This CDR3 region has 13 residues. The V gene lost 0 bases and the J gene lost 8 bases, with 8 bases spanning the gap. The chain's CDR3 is CASSLAPRDEQFF. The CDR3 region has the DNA TGTGCCAGCAGCTTAGCCCCTAGAGATGAGCAGTTCTTC. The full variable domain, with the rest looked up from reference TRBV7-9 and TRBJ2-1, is DTGVSQNPRHKITKRGQNVTFRCDPISEHNRLYWYRQTLGQGPEFLTYFQNEAQLEKSRLLSDRFSAERPKGSFSTLEIQRTEQGDSAMYLCASSLAPRDEQFFGPGTRLTVL.

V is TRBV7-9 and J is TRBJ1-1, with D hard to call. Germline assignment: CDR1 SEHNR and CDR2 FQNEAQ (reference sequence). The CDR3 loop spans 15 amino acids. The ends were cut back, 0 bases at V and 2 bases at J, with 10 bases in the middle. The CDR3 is CASSLADGHNTEAFF. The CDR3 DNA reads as TGTGCCAGCAGCTTAGCGGATGGCCACAACACTGAAGCTTTCTTT. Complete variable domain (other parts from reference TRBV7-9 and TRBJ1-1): DTGVSQNPRHKITKRGQNVTFRCDPISEHNRLYWYRQTLGQGPEFLTYFQNEAQLEKSRLLSDRFSAERPKGSFSTLEIQRTEQGDSAMYLCASSLADGHNTEAFFGQGTRLTVV.

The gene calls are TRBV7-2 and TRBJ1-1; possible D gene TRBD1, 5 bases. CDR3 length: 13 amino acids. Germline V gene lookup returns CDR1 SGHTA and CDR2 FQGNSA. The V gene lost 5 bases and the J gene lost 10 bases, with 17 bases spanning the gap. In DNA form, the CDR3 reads TGTGCCAGCAGCCTCACAACTACCGGGACAGCTTTCTTT. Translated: CASSLTTTGTAFF. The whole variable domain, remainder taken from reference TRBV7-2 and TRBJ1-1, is GAGVSQSPSNKVTEKGKDVELRCDPISGHTALYWYRQSLGQGLEFLIYFQGNSAPDKSGLPSDRFSAERTGGSVSTLTIQRTQQEDSAVYLCASSLTTTGTAFFGQGTRLTVV.